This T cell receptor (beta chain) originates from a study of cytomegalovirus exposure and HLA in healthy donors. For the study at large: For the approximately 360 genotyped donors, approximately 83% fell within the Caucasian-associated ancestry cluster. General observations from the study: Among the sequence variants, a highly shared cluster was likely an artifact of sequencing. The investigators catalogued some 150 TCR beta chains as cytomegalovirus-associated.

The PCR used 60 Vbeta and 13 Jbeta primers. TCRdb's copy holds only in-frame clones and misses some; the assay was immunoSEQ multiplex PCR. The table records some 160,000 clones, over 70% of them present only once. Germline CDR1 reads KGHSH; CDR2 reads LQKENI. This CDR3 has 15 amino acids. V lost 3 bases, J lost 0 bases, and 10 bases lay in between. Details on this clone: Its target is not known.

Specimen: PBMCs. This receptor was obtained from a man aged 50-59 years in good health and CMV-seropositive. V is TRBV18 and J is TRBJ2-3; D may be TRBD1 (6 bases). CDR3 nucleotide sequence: TGTGCCAGCTCACCGGGAAGGGGGAGCACAGATACGCAGTATTTT. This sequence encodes CASSPGRGSTDTQYF.